This T cell receptor (beta chain) was identified in a study of cytomegalovirus exposure and HLA in healthy donors. Study observations and caveats: TCR beta chains numbering some 160 were designated cytomegalovirus-associated.

On this clone itself: Its cognate antigen is unknown.

CDR1 and CDR2 from the germline V gene are LNHDA and SQIVND (reference sequence). The CDR3 covers 14 residues. Method: immunoSEQ multiplex PCR; TCRdb's copy keeps in-frame clones and lacks some. Among approximately 200,000 clones listed, 75% to 95% were seen once. This sequence was found in a young woman in good health and CMV-seronegative. The chain employs TRBV19 and TRBJ2-7, with 10 bases fitting TRBD2. The sample comprised PBMCs. The DNA for the CDR3 is TGTGCGACTAGCGGGCCCCCCCCTTCCTACGAGCAGTACTTC. Translated: CATSGPPPSYEQYF.